This TCR beta chain was sequenced during a study of T cells after yellow fever vaccination. There are a few counts of this clonotype. Germline V gene lookup returns CDR1 LNHDA and CDR2 SQIVND (reference sequence). Trimming pared 6 bases from V and 5 bases from J, leaving 19 bases between. The CDR3 has 15 amino acids. In TCRdb, the 5' RACE reads were re-called with MiXCR into one record per CDR3 protein. The sample lists approximately 330,000 distinct CDR3 sequences; approximately 12% were seen once. The chain recombines TRBV19 with TRBJ1-1, with D unresolved. Specimen: CD4+ T cells sorted from PBMCs, collected 15 days after the yellow fever booster vaccination. This TCR was recovered from a man in his late teens or twenties who received the YFV17D yellow fever vaccine. The CDR3 loop reads CASSIQSTGGTEAFF. CDR3 DNA sequence: TGTGCCAGTAGCATACAGAGTACGGGAGGGACTGAAGCTTTCTTT. Combining the CDR3 with reference TRBV19 and TRBJ1-1 gives the whole variable domain DGGITQSPKYLFRKEGQNVTLSCEQNLNHDAMYWYRQDPGQGLRLIYYSQIVNDFQKGDIAEGYSVSREKKESFPLTVTSAQKNPTAFYLCASSIQSTGGTEAFFGQGTRLTVV.